The 28 T cell receptor beta chains given below trace back to one sample, sequenced in a study of regulatory T cells in long-lasting Graves disease. Arm-PCR with iRepertoire HTBI primers amplified the CDR3 regions for these TCR beta libraries. TCRdb called the multiplex PCR reads again in MiXCR, with one record for every CDR3 protein. This table has 310,000 or so distinct CDR3 sequences, about 18% appearing once. Time point in this sample: persistent/refractory GD, antithyroid drugs over 5 years with positive TRAb. PBMCs provided the RNA from which the TCR library was made. The sample here was peripheral blood mononuclear cells (PBMCs), taken when the disease was refractory, from a patient treated with antithyroid drugs. Receptors originate from a female donor with Graves disease.

The chain joins TRBV11-2 to TRBJ1-6; D is ambiguous. There are 14 residues in the CDR3. The V end lost 2 bases, the J end lost 10 bases, and 12 bases lay between the germline ends. Per the germline V gene, CDR1 is SGHAT and CDR2 is FQNNGV. Here the CDR3 reads CASSLSLMGSPLHF. The CDR3 DNA sequence: TGTGCCAGCAGCTTAAGCCTCATGGGGTCACCCCTCCACTTT.

The rearrangement links TRBV6-9 to TRBJ2-2; D is uncertain. This CDR3 contains 16 residues. Trimming shortened V by 3 bases and J by 1 base, and 12 bases separated the two germline ends. Per germline, CDR1 MNHGY and CDR2 SVAAGI. CDR3 region: CASSYRVSGNTGELFF. CDR3 bases: TGTGCCAGCAGTTACCGCGTTTCCGGGAACACCGGGGAGCTGTTTTTT.

Only a few counts were recorded for this clonotype. This rearrangement joins TRBV10-3 to TRBJ1-6; D gene uncertain. Trimming removed 9 bases at V and 7 bases at J, with 4 bases between. This CDR3 comprises 10 residues. The germline CDR1 and CDR2 sequences are ENHRY and SYGVKD. DNA of the CDR3: TGTGCCATGGTCAATTCACCCCTCCACTTT. As protein: CAMVNSPLHF.

Turning to this clonotype: A clone one base away is much larger, so this may be a read error. The genes are TRBV14 and TRBJ2-7; tentative D call: TRBD1 (6 bases). The V and J ends lost 1 base and 2 bases respectively, with 12 bases between them. CDR1 is SGHDN, CDR2 FVKESK, per germline. The CDR3 extends over 15 amino acids. CDR3 sequence: CASSQASAGAYEQYF. Written as DNA, the CDR3 is TGTGCCAGCAGCCAAGCGAGCGCAGGGGCCTACGAGCAGTACTTC.

This clonotype has at least ten counts. V usage is TRBV9 and J usage is TRBJ2-7, with a weak D call TRBD2 (6 bases). Germline assignment: CDR1 SGDLS and CDR2 YYNGEE. V was cut by 2 bases and J by 5 bases, with 17 bases left in between. The CDR3 spans 15 residues. CDR3 in amino acids: CASSVGGAPRNEQYF. In DNA form, the CDR3 reads TGTGCCAGCAGCGTCGGAGGGGCACCACGCAACGAGCAGTACTTC.

This clonotype was seen a handful of times. The chain joins TRBV11-2 to TRBJ1-1, with a possible D match to TRBD1 (5 bases). V was clipped by 5 bases and J by 0 bases, with 16 bases between them. The CDR3 totals 16 residues. Germline V gives CDR1 SGHAT, CDR2 FQNNGV. The CDR3 DNA reads as TGTGCCAGCAGCCCCCGCACCCGGGGGATGAACACTGAAGCTTTCTTT. Protein: CASSPRTRGMNTEAFF.

The chain joins TRBV18 to TRBJ1-6; D unresolved. This CDR3 has 15 residues. CDR1 and CDR2 from the germline V gene are KGHSH and LQKENI. Trimming removed 2 bases from V and 0 bases from J, with 5 bases in between. The CDR3 spells CASSPERSYNSPLHF. CDR3 DNA: TGTGCCAGCTCACCAGAGCGCTCCTATAATTCACCCCTCCACTTT.

The rearrangement links TRBV11-2 to TRBJ2-1; maybe TRBD1 (6 bases). CDR3 length: 15 residues. Per the germline V gene, CDR1 is SGHAT and CDR2 is FQNNGV. Trimming pared 5 bases from V and 6 bases from J, leaving 17 bases between. The CDR3 spells CASSPIRGLPNEQFF. The CDR3 bases are TGTGCCAGCAGCCCGATCAGGGGTCTCCCCAATGAGCAGTTCTTC.

This clonotype was detected once. A single base separates this from a much larger clone, so it may be a read error. V usage is TRBV12-3 or TRBV12-4 and J usage is TRBJ2-7; 8 bases are a match to TRBD1. With V trimmed by 5 bases and J by 2 bases, 14 bases remained unmatched. This CDR3 is 17 amino acids long. Here the CDR3 DNA reads TGTGCCAGCAGTCAATCTCGCCTAGGACAGGGCCCCTACGAGCAGTACTTC. Translating gives CASSQSRLGQGPYEQYF.

This clonotype has ten or more counts. The rearrangement links TRBV6-1 to TRBJ1-4; D unclear. The germline gives CDR1 MNHNS, CDR2 SASEGT. This CDR3 contains 13 residues. The V end lost 6 bases, the J end lost 5 bases, and 10 bases lay between the germline ends. The CDR3 DNA reads as TGTGCCAGCAGGCGCGGACGGAATGAAAAACTGTTTTTT. It is translated as CASRRGRNEKLFF.

There are many counts of this clonotype. The genes are TRBV20-1 and TRBJ1-4, with 7 bases aligning to TRBD1. Per the germline V gene, CDR1 is DFQATT and CDR2 is SNEGSKA (reference sequence). J gave up 5 bases and V 4 bases, and 4 bases lay outside the gene matches. The CDR3 loop spans 13 amino acids. This CDR3 is CSANRQGNEKLFF. Written as DNA, the CDR3 is TGCAGTGCTAATCGACAGGGAAATGAAAAACTGTTTTTT.

This clonotype was observed at least ten times. The chain combines TRBV11-2 with TRBJ1-1; tentatively, D is TRBD1 (5 bases). The V end was cut by 5 bases, the J end by 6 bases, with 16 bases between. The CDR3 has 14 amino acids. The germline gives CDR1 SGHAT, CDR2 FQNNGV. CDR3 in DNA: TGTGCCAGCAGCACTACTAGATCGGGACCTGAAGCTTTCTTT. It encodes CASSTTRSGPEAFF.

This clonotype was seen ten or more times. The rearrangement uses TRBV12-3 or TRBV12-4 and TRBJ1-1, with D possibly being TRBD1 (5 bases). V gave up 5 bases and J gave up 2 bases, with 15 bases separating them. This CDR3 spans 15 amino acids. The chain's CDR3 is CASSPWDLSNTEAFF. As DNA, the CDR3 is TGTGCCAGCAGTCCTTGGGACCTGAGCAACACTGAAGCTTTCTTT.

At least ten counts were recorded for this clonotype. The junction departs from the called germline gene at one end, perhaps through a read error. The rearrangement links TRBV6-1 to TRBJ1-1, with 7 bases identical to TRBD1. Germline V gene lookup returns CDR1 MNHNS and CDR2 SASEGT. CDR3 size: 12 residues. The CDR3 bases are TGTGCCAGCAGGGAAGACAGGGCTGAAGCTTTCTTT. Its protein is CASREDRAEAFF.

The CDR3 region is CASSENLGSYEQYF. In DNA, the CDR3 is TGTGCCAGCAGTGAAAATTTAGGCTCCTACGAGCAGTACTTC. The chain joins TRBV25-1 to TRBJ2-7, with D unclear. This CDR3 region has 14 residues. Germline CDR1 reads MGHDK; CDR2 reads SYGVNS. Trimming removed 2 bases from V and 0 bases from J, with 8 bases in between.

This clonotype was observed at least ten times. The chain is built from TRBV12-3 or TRBV12-4 and TRBJ1-4; D is undetermined. This CDR3 spans 15 amino acids. V shed 6 bases and J shed 5 bases, with 16 bases lying between them. Here the CDR3 DNA reads TGTGCCAGCAGGAAAAAAGCGGGTCGAAATGAAAAACTGTTTTTT. This encodes CASRKKAGRNEKLFF.

The chain links TRBV7-9 to TRBJ2-4; the D is unclear. Germline loops: CDR1 SEHNR, CDR2 FQNEAQ (reference sequence). This CDR3 has 18 residues. The ends were cut back, 4 bases at V and 0 bases at J, with 19 bases in the middle. The DNA of the CDR3 is TGTGCCAGCAGCTCACCCTCGGAAGGAACAGAAGCCAAAAACATTCAGTACTTC. Translating it yields CASSSPSEGTEAKNIQYF.

As for this clonotype: Possible read error: a much larger clone is one base away. The chain is built from TRBV30 and TRBJ2-5; TRBD2 matches at 9 bases. This CDR3 has 15 residues. The J segment lost 5 bases and the V segment lost 2 bases, leaving 9 bases of the junction unmatched. The germline gives CDR1 GTSNPN, CDR2 SVGIG (reference sequence). For the CDR3, the DNA is TGTGCCTGGAGTAGACCTAGCGGGGCCGTGGAGACCCAGTACTTC. Its protein is CAWSRPSGAVETQYF.

This clonotype has a handful of counts. The genes are TRBV5-1 and TRBJ2-2; tentatively, D is TRBD1 or TRBD2 (5 bases each). Trimming stripped 2 bases from V and 4 bases from J, with 9 bases between. This CDR3 spans 14 amino acids. CDR1 and CDR2 from the germline V gene are SGHRS and YFSETQ. CDR3 bases: TGCGCCAGCAGCTTAGGGACCGTCACCGGGGAGCTGTTTTTT. Protein sequence: CASSLGTVTGELFF.

The rearrangement uses TRBV20-1 and TRBJ2-5; D remains unclear. CDR3 length equals 13 residues. Trimming removed 2 bases from V and 3 bases from J, with 10 bases in between. CDR1 is DFQATT, CDR2 SNEGSKA, per germline (reference sequence). CDR3 amino acids: CSARNFGKETQYF. The CDR3 DNA sequence: TGCAGTGCTAGAAATTTTGGGAAAGAGACCCAGTACTTC.

This clonotype was counted many times. This rearrangement joins TRBV28 to TRBJ2-7; 7 bases agree with TRBD2. The CDR3 contains 14 residues. The junction had 5 bases not matched to a gene; V was cut back by 4 bases and J by 2 bases. Germline-derived CDR1 and CDR2 are MDHEN and SYDVKM. CDR3 sequence reads: CASSWGGSPYEQYF. In nucleotides, the CDR3 is TGTGCCAGCAGTTGGGGCGGGAGTCCCTACGAGCAGTACTTC.

The chain uses TRBV7-2 and TRBJ1-4; 7 nucleotides align to TRBD1. The trim removed 4 bases at V and 5 bases at J, leaving 7 bases unmatched. The CDR3 spans 15 residues. CDR1 is SGHTA, CDR2 FQGNSA, per germline. CDR3 amino acids: CASSWAGTANEKLFF. CDR3 nucleotides: TGTGCCAGCAGCTGGGCCGGGACAGCAAATGAAAAACTGTTTTTT.

V usage is TRBV4-2 and J usage is TRBJ2-7, with D maybe TRBD1 (6 bases). V lost 8 bases and J lost 4, with 18 bases in between. The CDR3 length is 14 residues. Germline CDR1 is LGHNA and CDR2 is YNFKEQ. DNA of the CDR3: TGTGCCAGCTATAGCCGGGACAACGGGTACGAGCAGTACTTC. Translation: CASYSRDNGYEQYF.

This clonotype was recorded at least ten times. The chain employs TRBV12-5 and TRBJ2-7, with TRBD2 identical over 7 bases. With 6 bases clipped from V and 3 bases from J, the junction kept 2 bases outside the gene matches. CDR1 and CDR2 (germline): LGHNT, FRNRAP. The CDR3 totals 12 residues. The CDR3 is CASGWGGYEQYF. The CDR3 DNA is TGTGCTAGTGGGTGGGGGGGCTACGAGCAGTACTTC.

The sample holds many counts of this clonotype. This rearrangement joins TRBV2 to TRBJ1-5, with a tentative D call TRBD1 (6 bases). The germline CDR1 and CDR2 sequences are SNHLY and FYNNEI. This CDR3 comprises 14 residues. Between the trimmed V and J ends, which lost 6 bases and 6 bases, there was a span of 15 bases. CDR3 sequence reads: CASSPTDRSQPQHF. CDR3 nucleotides: TGTGCCAGCAGCCCAACGGACAGATCTCAGCCCCAGCATTTT.

This clonotype appeared a few times. The chain joins TRBV19 to TRBJ1-1, with D possibly being TRBD1 (5 bases). Germline V lookup: CDR1 LNHDA, CDR2 SQIVND (reference sequence). This CDR3 has 13 residues. Trimming removed 4 bases at V and 5 bases at J, with 11 bases between. In nucleotides, the CDR3 is TGTGCCAGTAGTACGAGTCAGGGAACTGAAGCTTTCTTT. Protein: CASSTSQGTEAFF. The whole variable domain, filled in from reference TRBV19 and TRBJ1-1, reads DGGITQSPKYLFRKEGQNVTLSCEQNLNHDAMYWYRQDPGQGLRLIYYSQIVNDFQKGDIAEGYSVSREKKESFPLTVTSAQKNPTAFYLCASSTSQGTEAFFGQGTRLTVV.

This clonotype was counted many times. CDR3 region: CASRDRDSSNQPQHF. For the CDR3, the DNA is TGTGCCAGCAGAGATCGGGACAGCAGCAATCAGCCCCAGCATTTT. The V call is TRBV6-1, the J call TRBJ1-5; the match to TRBD1 covers 7 bases. J lost 1 base, V lost 6 bases, and 6 bases had no gene match. The CDR3 contains 15 residues. Per the germline V gene, CDR1 is MNHNS and CDR2 is SASEGT.

This clonotype was counted a few times. The V call is TRBV6-1, the J call TRBJ1-5; 9 bases match TRBD1. V dropped 5 bases and J dropped 6; count of bases not matched to a gene: 8. The V gene's germline CDR1 is MNHNS and CDR2 SASEGT. The CDR3 runs 15 residues. As DNA, the CDR3 is TGTGCCAGCAGTCAATCCGGGACAGGGACTCAGCCCCAGCATTTT. Translated, it gives CASSQSGTGTQPQHF.